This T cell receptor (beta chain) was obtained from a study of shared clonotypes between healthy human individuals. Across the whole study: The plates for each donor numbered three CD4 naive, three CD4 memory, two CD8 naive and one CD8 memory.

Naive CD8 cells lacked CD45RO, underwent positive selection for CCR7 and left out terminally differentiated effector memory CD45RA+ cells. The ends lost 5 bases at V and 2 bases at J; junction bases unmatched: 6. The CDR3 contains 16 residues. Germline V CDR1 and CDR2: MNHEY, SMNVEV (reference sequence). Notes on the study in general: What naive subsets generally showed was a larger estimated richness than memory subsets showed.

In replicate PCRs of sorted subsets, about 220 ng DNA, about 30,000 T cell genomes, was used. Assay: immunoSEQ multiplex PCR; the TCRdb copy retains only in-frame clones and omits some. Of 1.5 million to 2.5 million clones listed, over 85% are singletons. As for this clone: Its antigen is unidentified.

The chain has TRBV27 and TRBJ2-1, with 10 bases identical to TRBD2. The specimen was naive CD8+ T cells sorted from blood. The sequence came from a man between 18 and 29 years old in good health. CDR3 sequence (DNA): TGTGCCAGCAGTCTCGGGACTAGCGCGACCTACAATGAGCAGTTCTTC. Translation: CASSLGTSATYNEQFF.